The clone carrying this T cell receptor (beta chain) was picked up many times. Its antigen is unknown. TCR beta CDR3 regions were amplified from RNA. The HTBI primer set served for first-round RT-PCR of the TCR CDR3. TCRdb redid the calling of the multiplex PCR reads with MiXCR, one entry per CDR3 protein. The repertoire includes over 700,000 distinct CDR3 sequences, 38% of them detected once, and 8.9% sits in the top ten. This specimen comes from a study of T cells in Graves' hyperthyroidism and ophthalmopathy. Findings and caveats of the study: Also found in blood were most expanded thyroid clonotypes above 0.001.

Sequencing was carried out using blood. The TCR originated in a man between 18 and 29 years old with Graves' hyperthyroidism.

The CDR3 bases are TGTGCCAGCAGTGACGACAGTAGTTCGTCACCCCTCCACTTT. Residues: CASSDDSSSSPLHF. The chain carries TRBV6-5 and TRBJ1-6; D may be TRBD1 (5 bases). V lost 5 bases and J 10 bases, leaving 15 bases between the germline ends. CDR3 length equals 14 residues. Germline V gene sequence: CDR1 MNHEY, CDR2 SVGAGI.